Each of the 30 T cell receptor beta chains below was sequenced from the same sample in a study of cytomegalovirus exposure and HLA in healthy donors. The PCR made use of 60 Vbeta and 13 Jbeta primers. Measured with immunoSEQ multiplex PCR; TCRdb has only the in-frame clones, and not every one. This repertoire includes about 170,000 clones. Material for sequencing was PBMCs. The source is a young woman in good health and CMV-seropositive.

The V call is TRBV5-6, the J call TRBJ1-3; tentative D call: TRBD1 (5 bases). The CDR3 loop spans 14 amino acids. The germline CDR1 and CDR2 sequences are SGHDT and YYEEEE. Trimming pared 2 bases from V and 2 bases from J, leaving 8 bases between. CDR3 amino acids: CASSFPGAGNTIYF. In DNA form, the CDR3 reads TGTGCCAGCAGCTTCCCGGGGGCTGGAAACACCATATATTTT.

The gene calls are TRBV6-5 and TRBJ2-7; 7 bases align to TRBD1. V shed 2 bases, J shed 9 bases, and the junction held 13 bases outside the gene matches. CDR1 MNHEY and CDR2 SVGAGI come from the germline V gene. The CDR3 runs 15 residues. The chain's CDR3 is CASSYTMDRSGWQYF. The CDR3, as DNA: TGTGCCAGCAGTTACACCATGGACAGGTCCGGTTGGCAGTACTTC.

The V call is TRBV4-3, the J call TRBJ2-7; tentatively, D is TRBD2 (5 bases). Trimming took off 1 base at V and 2 bases at J, with 15 bases between the two ends. Germline V gene sequence: CDR1 LGHNA, CDR2 YSLEER. The CDR3 sequence is 16 residues long. CDR3: CASSQASSGSPYEQYF. Written as DNA, the CDR3 is TGCGCCAGCAGCCAAGCGTCAAGCGGATCCCCCTACGAGCAGTACTTC.

V usage is TRBV5-4 and J usage is TRBJ2-3; 13 positions agree with TRBD2. V was clipped by 4 bases and J by 2 bases; unmatched bases: 4. The CDR3 totals 16 residues. Germline values: CDR1 SGHNT, CDR2 YYREEE (reference sequence). The CDR3 sequence: CASSGGLAGLTDTQYF. DNA of the CDR3: TGTGCCAGCAGCGGGGGACTAGCGGGACTCACAGATACGCAGTATTTT.

V usage is TRBV29-1 and J usage is TRBJ2-2, with D tentatively TRBD2 (6 bases). The CDR3 has 14 residues. Trimming stripped 4 bases from V and 6 bases from J, with 15 bases between. Germline V gene data show CDR1 as SQVTM and CDR2 as ANQGSEA. Here the CDR3 reads CSVVSGGIPGELFF. The CDR3, as DNA: TGCAGCGTTGTTTCCGGGGGAATACCCGGGGAGCTGTTTTTT.

The chain carries TRBV11-3 and TRBJ2-1; weak D call: TRBD1 (6 bases). Per the germline V gene, CDR1 is SGHNT and CDR2 is YENEEA. V lost 6 bases to trimming and J lost 0 bases, with 18 bases between them. The CDR3 contains 17 residues. Here the CDR3 DNA reads TGTGCCAGCAGGCCCTCCCATGGGGGCAGCTCCTACAATGAGCAGTTCTTC. This sequence encodes CASRPSHGGSSYNEQFF.

This chain joins TRBV15 and TRBJ2-7, with D unclear. The CDR3 has 13 amino acids. The germline V gene encodes CDR1 LNHNV and CDR2 YYDKDF (reference sequence). V dropped 0 bases and J dropped 4 bases, with 7 bases sitting between them. CDR3 nucleotides: TGTGCCACCAGCAGAGATTACGGGTACGAGCAGTACTTC. Protein sequence: CATSRDYGYEQYF.

The chain is built from TRBV9 and TRBJ2-1, with 10 positions matching TRBD2. J gave up 8 bases and V 1 base, and 6 bases lay outside the gene matches. Germline V gene lookup returns CDR1 SGDLS and CDR2 YYNGEE. This CDR3 comprises 15 residues. This CDR3 reads CASSVRLAGQDEQFF. CDR3 DNA: TGTGCCAGCAGCGTAAGACTAGCGGGTCAGGATGAGCAGTTCTTC.

This chain connects TRBV19 to TRBJ1-5, with 7 bases matching TRBD1. V trimming: 6 bases; J trimming: 0 bases; junction bases outside the gene matches: 11. There are 17 residues in the CDR3. Germline-derived CDR1 and CDR2 are LNHDA and SQIVND (reference sequence). CDR3 in amino acids: CASSPTGKSYSNQPQHF. CDR3 sequence (DNA): TGTGCCAGTAGCCCGACAGGGAAGTCCTATAGCAATCAGCCCCAGCATTTT.

The chain links TRBV5-4 to TRBJ2-3, with 11 bases identical to TRBD2. The J segment lost 2 bases and the V segment lost 4 bases, leaving 3 bases of the junction unmatched. The CDR3 sequence is 15 residues long. Germline V gene sequence: CDR1 SGHNT, CDR2 YYREEE (reference sequence). This chain's CDR3 is CASSRGLAATDTQYF. CDR3 bases: TGTGCCAGCAGCCGGGGACTAGCGGCCACAGATACGCAGTATTTT.

This chain connects TRBV29-1 to TRBJ2-7, with D perhaps TRBD2 (5 bases). The germline V and J ends were trimmed by 7 bases and 1 base, with 11 bases remaining between them. Germline V gene data show CDR1 as SQVTM and CDR2 as ANQGSEA. The CDR3 covers 12 residues. The CDR3 protein is CSGDGRSYEQYF. The CDR3 DNA reads TGCAGCGGGGATGGGAGATCCTACGAGCAGTACTTC.

The chain employs TRBV9 and TRBJ2-6; no clear D gene. The germline V and J ends were trimmed by 4 bases and 0 bases, with 2 bases remaining between them. Germline V gene sequence: CDR1 SGDLS, CDR2 YYNGEE. The CDR3 has 13 residues. The CDR3 DNA reads as TGTGCCAGCAGCCGCTCTGGGGCCAACGTCCTGACTTTC. Translated, it gives CASSRSGANVLTF.

V usage is TRBV6-5 and J usage is TRBJ2-3; no firm D call. The germline V and J ends were trimmed by 4 bases and 1 base, with 9 bases remaining between them. Germline V gene data show CDR1 as MNHEY and CDR2 as SVGAGI. This CDR3 is 14 amino acids long. For the CDR3, the DNA is TGTGCCAGCAGTTTTTCCTCCCGCACAGATACGCAGTATTTT. This encodes CASSFSSRTDTQYF.

The J gene is TRBJ1-1, the V gene TRBV19; weak D call: TRBD1 (6 bases). V was cut by 7 bases and J by 0 bases, with 18 bases left in between. The CDR3 is 16 residues long. Germline CDR1 and CDR2: LNHDA and SQIVND (reference sequence). CDR3 coding DNA: TGTGCCAGTACCCCCCGTGGGGGCATCATGAACACTGAAGCTTTCTTT. Translated: CASTPRGGIMNTEAFF.

CDR3 bases: TGTGCCAGCAGCGTTTTCGGGCAGGGAACGCGGAATGAGCAGTTCTTC. This gives the protein CASSVFGQGTRNEQFF. V usage is TRBV9 and J usage is TRBJ2-1; D might be TRBD1 (5 bases). From germline, CDR1 is SGDLS and CDR2 YYNGEE. This CDR3 region has 16 residues. Trimming pared 2 bases from V and 7 bases from J, leaving 19 bases between.

The rearrangement links TRBV19 to TRBJ2-5; 8 bases map to TRBD1. This CDR3 is built from 15 residues. The J segment lost 5 bases and the V segment lost 4 bases, leaving 9 bases of the junction unmatched. The germline V gene has CDR1 LNHDA and CDR2 SQIVND (reference sequence). The DNA of the CDR3 is TGTGCCAGTAGTAGGACAGGGCTAAGGGGGGAGACCCAGTACTTC. It translates to CASSRTGLRGETQYF.

CDR3 residues: CASTKGGKNTEAFF. CDR3 coding DNA: TGTGCCAGCACCAAGGGGGGGAAGAACACTGAAGCTTTCTTT. The chain has TRBV6-1 and TRBJ1-1; maybe TRBD1 (6 bases). Germline CDR1 and CDR2: MNHNS and SASEGT. The CDR3 has 14 amino acids. V lost 7 bases and J lost 1, with 13 bases in between.

The chain has TRBV19 and TRBJ2-1, with TRBD2 matching over 7 bases. CDR3 length: 14 residues. CDR1 LNHDA and CDR2 SQIVND come from the germline V gene (reference sequence). CDR3 sequence (DNA): TGTGTTAGTACGCCGGGAGGCAAGGGAGGTGAGCAGTTCTTC. It translates to CVSTPGGKGGEQFF.

The rearrangement links TRBV11-3 to TRBJ2-5; 9 nucleotides line up with TRBD2. Germline values: CDR1 SGHNT, CDR2 YENEEA. Trimming took 7 bases from V and 3 from J; bases not matched to a gene: 6. This CDR3 spans 14 amino acids. The CDR3 coding sequence is TGTGCCAGCACCCCGATAGCGGGGGAAGAGACCCAGTACTTC. This gives the protein CASTPIAGEETQYF.

This sequence joins TRBV5-5 and TRBJ1-5; 10 bases are a match to TRBD1. Trimming at V came to 4 bases and at J to 7 bases, leaving 14 bases not matched to a gene. CDR1 SGHKS and CDR2 YYEKEE come from the germline V gene (reference sequence). CDR3 size: 17 residues. The CDR3 region has the DNA TGTGCCAGCAGCCAAGATGGCCAGACAGGGGGCGGACAGCCCCAGCATTTT. Its protein product is CASSQDGQTGGGQPQHF.

V is TRBV19 and J is TRBJ1-5, with TRBD1 identical over 7 bases. CDR1 and CDR2 (germline): LNHDA, SQIVND (reference sequence). This CDR3 has 14 amino acids. Losses at the gene ends were 5 bases for V and 5 bases for J; bases not matched to a gene: 6. The CDR3 sequence is CASSPGTAYQPQHF. DNA for the CDR3: TGTGCCAGTAGTCCAGGGACAGCTTATCAGCCCCAGCATTTT.

V usage is TRBV10-3 and J usage is TRBJ2-7; a weak D match, TRBD1 (6 bases). V gave up 11 bases and J gave up 0 bases, with 17 bases separating them. CDR1 and CDR2 from the germline V gene are ENHRY and SYGVKD. CDR3 length: 14 amino acids. For the CDR3, the DNA is TGTGCCGTGACGTCAGGACAGAGCTCCTACGAGCAGTACTTC. It translates to CAVTSGQSSYEQYF.

The J gene is TRBJ1-2, the V gene TRBV6-5, with 7 bases aligning to TRBD1. CDR1 MNHEY and CDR2 SVGAGI come from the germline V gene. J gave up 2 bases and V 3 bases, and 3 bases lay outside the gene matches. The CDR3 sequence is 14 residues long. CDR3 in amino acids: CASSYRTGNYGYTF. In DNA, the CDR3 is TGTGCCAGCAGTTATCGGACAGGCAACTATGGCTACACCTTC.

The genes are TRBV9 and TRBJ2-2, with 8 bases aligning to TRBD2. The CDR3 runs to 17 residues. Germline-derived CDR1 and CDR2 are SGDLS and YYNGEE. V shed 0 bases and J 6 bases; nucleotides not matched to a gene: 10. For the CDR3, the DNA is TGTGCCAGCAGCGTAGGTCCAGCGGGAGAAATTGCCGGGGAGCTGTTTTTT. This translates into CASSVGPAGEIAGELFF.

The chain joins TRBV6-5 to TRBJ1-4, with 9 bases matching TRBD1. Germline CDR1 reads MNHEY; CDR2 reads SVGAGI. The CDR3 consists of 15 residues. V was pared by 2 bases and J by 8 bases, with 6 bases of the junction left unmatched. This chain's CDR3 is CASSYKGQGREKLFF. The DNA for the CDR3 is TGTGCCAGCAGTTACAAAGGACAGGGGAGGGAAAAACTGTTTTTT.

The chain combines TRBV6-5 with TRBJ2-1; D call uncertain. The CDR3 covers 13 residues. The germline V and J ends were trimmed by 2 bases and 4 bases, with 6 bases remaining between them. Germline lookup yields CDR1 MNHEY and CDR2 SVGAGI. The CDR3 sequence: CASSYRLYNEQFF. The CDR3, as DNA: TGTGCCAGCAGTTACCGGTTGTACAATGAGCAGTTCTTC.

V gene TRBV4-3 combines with J gene TRBJ1-1; D ambiguous. V was clipped by 0 bases and J by 2 bases, with 13 bases between them. Germline V gene sequence: CDR1 LGHNA, CDR2 YSLEER. This CDR3 is 16 amino acids long. The CDR3 coding sequence is TGCGCCAGCAGCCAAGATAGCAGACTAACAAACACTGAAGCTTTCTTT. Amino acids: CASSQDSRLTNTEAFF.

J is TRBJ1-6 and V is TRBV6-5, with D possibly being TRBD1 (5 bases). V lost 5 bases and J 8 bases, leaving 16 bases between the germline ends. Germline CDR1 reads MNHEY; CDR2 reads SVGAGI. The CDR3 contains 15 residues. CDR3 protein: CASSLGGVADSPLHF. CDR3 coding DNA: TGTGCCAGCAGTCTCGGGGGGGTTGCAGATTCACCCCTCCACTTT.

The chain combines TRBV18 with TRBJ2-7; 13 positions match TRBD2. Germline values: CDR1 KGHSH, CDR2 LQKENI. V was pared by 2 bases and J by 3 bases, with 4 bases of the junction left unmatched. The CDR3 spans 16 residues. The CDR3 loop is CASSPGGLAGDYEQYF. The DNA for the CDR3 is TGTGCCAGCTCACCAGGAGGACTAGCGGGAGACTACGAGCAGTACTTC. Based on the CDR3 plus reference TRBV18 and TRBJ2-7, the full variable domain is NAGVMQNPRHLVRRRGQEARLRCSPMKGHSHVYWYRQLPEEGLKFMVYLQKENIIDESGMPKERFSAEFPKEGPSILRIQQVVRGDSAAYFCASSPGGLAGDYEQYFGPGTRLTVT.

J is TRBJ2-7 and V is TRBV2; 13 nucleotides line up with TRBD2. The CDR3 has 12 amino acids. J lost 6 bases, V lost 11 bases, and 4 bases had no gene match. CDR1 and CDR2 from the germline V gene are SNHLY and FYNNEI. The CDR3, as DNA: TGTGCCGGCGGGACTAGCGGGATCGAGCAGTACTTC. Protein sequence: CAGGTSGIEQYF.